The 28 T cell receptor beta chains in this list originate from one sample, sequenced in a study of cytomegalovirus exposure and HLA in healthy donors. It was with 60 Vbeta and 13 Jbeta primers that the PCR ran. The table came from immunoSEQ multiplex PCR; TCRdb's copy has only in-frame clones and leaves some out. The data contain 150,000 to 200,000 clones, around 80% of them seen just once; the ten biggest clones take up 4.5% to 6%. Sequencing was performed on PBMCs. The receptor source for this set is a man in his forties or fifties in good health and CMV-seronegative.

V and J are TRBV7-2 and TRBJ2-2, with D possibly being TRBD2 (5 bases). The length of the CDR3 is 14 residues. Germline V gene lookup returns CDR1 SGHTA and CDR2 FQGNSA. V shed 3 bases and J shed 3 bases, with 8 bases lying between them. The CDR3, as DNA: TGTGCCAGCAGCTTTTCGGGGTACACCGGGGAGCTGTTTTTT. Its translation: CASSFSGYTGELFF. The full variable domain, in which reference TRBV7-2 and TRBJ2-2 provide the parts outside the CDR3, is GAGVSQSPSNKVTEKGKDVELRCDPISGHTALYWYRQSLGQGLEFLIYFQGNSAPDKSGLPSDRFSAERTGGSVSTLTIQRTQQEDSAVYLCASSFSGYTGELFFGEGSRLTVL.

The chain uses TRBV6-5 and TRBJ1-5; TRBD1 matches 8 bases. There are 14 residues in the CDR3. Looked up from germline, CDR1 is MNHEY and CDR2 is SVGAGI. V dropped 8 bases and J dropped 7; count of bases not matched to a gene: 10. CDR3 protein: CASSYRGSGQPQHF. CDR3 DNA: TGTGCCAGCTCATACAGGGGGTCAGGGCAGCCCCAGCATTTT.

The genes are TRBV6-5 and TRBJ2-3, with 8 nucleotides matching TRBD2. The germline V gene encodes CDR1 MNHEY and CDR2 SVGAGI. CDR3 length: 16 amino acids. V lost 4 bases to trimming and J lost 2 bases; unmatched junction nucleotides: 8. For the CDR3, the DNA is TGTGCCAGCAGTTTGTCCAGCGGGAGTAACACAGATACGCAGTATTTT. Amino acids: CASSLSSGSNTDTQYF.

The CDR3 nucleotides are TGTGCCAGCGAACAGAGGAACACTGAAGCTTTCTTT. It specifies CASEQRNTEAFF. The chain combines TRBV28 with TRBJ1-1; no reliable D call. Germline CDR1 is MDHEN and CDR2 is SYDVKM. The length of the CDR3 is 12 residues. V lost 8 bases, J lost 1 base, and 8 bases lay in between.

The chain has TRBV5-1 and TRBJ1-4, with 9 bases identical to TRBD1. Germline CDR1 reads SGHRS; CDR2 reads YFSETQ. Trimming cost V 3 bases and J 4 bases; bases outside gene matches: 13. This CDR3 region has 18 residues. This CDR3 is CASSWQSTGGAFNEKLFF. CDR3 bases: TGCGCCAGCAGCTGGCAGTCTACAGGGGGCGCGTTTAATGAAAAACTGTTTTTT. The full variable domain, in which reference TRBV5-1 and TRBJ1-4 provide the parts outside the CDR3, is KAGVTQTPRYLIKTRGQQVTLSCSPISGHRSVSWYQQTPGQGLQFLFEYFSETQRNKGNFPGRFSGRQFSNSRSEMNVSTLELGDSALYLCASSWQSTGGAFNEKLFFGSGTQLSVL.

The J gene is TRBJ2-1, the V gene TRBV7-2; a possible D gene is TRBD1 (7 bases). Germline V gene sequence: CDR1 SGHTA, CDR2 FQGNSA. V lost 3 bases and J 5 bases, leaving 11 bases between the germline ends. The CDR3 has 14 residues. The CDR3, as DNA: TGTGCCAGCAGCTTTGCGGGACAGCACAATGAGCAGTTCTTC. This sequence encodes CASSFAGQHNEQFF.

J is TRBJ2-1 and V is TRBV4-1; 9 nucleotides agree with TRBD2. From germline, CDR1 is MGHRA and CDR2 YSYEKL. Germline trimming cut 3 bases from V and 0 bases from J; bases unmatched to any gene: 3. CDR3 length equals 16 residues. CDR3 sequence: CASSHALAGSYNEQFF. The CDR3 bases are TGCGCCAGCAGCCATGCACTAGCGGGCTCCTACAATGAGCAGTTCTTC.

J is TRBJ1-1 and V is TRBV29-1, with D possibly matching TRBD1 (5 bases). The CDR3 contains 14 residues. Trimming pared 7 bases from V and 4 bases from J, leaving 19 bases between. Germline V gene sequence: CDR1 SQVTM, CDR2 ANQGSEA. DNA for the CDR3: TGCAGCGCCGGCTGGGGGGTTGTGGGCACTGAAGCTTTCTTT. It translates to CSAGWGVVGTEAFF.

V usage is TRBV15 and J usage is TRBJ2-5; unclear D gene. Germline V CDR1 and CDR2: LNHNV, YYDKDF (reference sequence). The CDR3 runs to 15 residues. Trimming shortened V by 0 bases and J by 2 bases, and 10 bases separated the two germline ends. CDR3 nucleotide sequence: TGTGCCACCAGCAGAGATTTGGCAGGTCAAGAGACCCAGTACTTC. Protein: CATSRDLAGQETQYF.

V is TRBV5-1 and J is TRBJ1-2, with a tentative D call TRBD1 (5 bases). The germline CDR1 and CDR2 sequences are SGHRS and YFSETQ. V lost 4 bases to trimming and J lost 7 bases, with 11 bases between them. This CDR3 is 12 amino acids long. CDR3 sequence: CASSVDRSGYTF. CDR3 bases: TGCGCCAGCAGCGTCGACAGAAGTGGCTACACCTTC.

As for this clone: One junction end does not reproduce the germline sequence, and a read error may be involved. The rearrangement joins TRBV5-4 to TRBJ2-7; 8 bases line up with TRBD2. The CDR3 runs to 16 residues. Germline V gives CDR1 SGHNT, CDR2 YYREEE (reference sequence). The CDR3 protein is CASSPGGGTPLPKAHF. The CDR3, as DNA: TGTGCCAGCAGCCCCGGGGGGGGGACGCCCCTCCCAAAGGCCCACTTC.

This clone was counted between two and nine times. V and J are TRBV6-1 and TRBJ2-5; TRBD1 matches 12 bases. The DNA end favors TRBJ2-7, so the J call may be wrong. The CDR3 has 15 residues. Germline CDR1 and CDR2: MNHNS and SASEGT. The CDR3 loop reads CASIPGQGAGYEQYF. The CDR3 coding sequence is TGTGCCAGCATCCCGGGACAGGGGGCAGGATACGAGCAGTACTTC.

Comments on this clone: An end of the junction does not agree with germline; a read error may underlie this. The V call is TRBV5-4, the J call TRBJ1-3; tentatively, D is TRBD1 (5 bases). This CDR3 has 13 amino acids. CDR1 and CDR2 from the germline V gene are SGHNT and YYREEE (reference sequence). CDR3 sequence (DNA): TGCGCCAGCAGTGGTCTTACGGGGGACACCATATATTTT. Amino acids: CASSGLTGDTIYF.

The rearrangement joins TRBV14 to TRBJ2-1, with TRBD2 as a possible D gene (5 bases). Trimming pared 0 bases from V and 9 bases from J, leaving 21 bases between. The CDR3 is 17 residues long. Germline V gives CDR1 SGHDN, CDR2 FVKESK. The CDR3 DNA sequence: TGTGCCAGCAGCCAAGATAACGAGAGGAACCATCGGGGTGAGCAGTTCTTC. Translating it yields CASSQDNERNHRGEQFF. The full variable domain, in which reference TRBV14 and TRBJ2-1 provide the parts outside the CDR3, is EAGVTQFPSHSVIEKGQTVTLRCDPISGHDNLYWYRRVMGKEIKFLLHFVKESKQDESGMPNNRFLAERTGGTYSTLKVQPAELEDSGVYFCASSQDNERNHRGEQFFGPGTRLTVL.

J is TRBJ2-5 and V is TRBV7-9, with no clear D. The CDR3 has 15 residues. Trimming cost V 5 bases and J 2 bases, with 15 bases left between them. Germline lookup yields CDR1 SEHNR and CDR2 FQNEAQ (reference sequence). The CDR3 DNA reads as TGTGCCAGCAGCATCTGGGCCGGTCCGCAAGAGACCCAGTACTTC. It yields the protein CASSIWAGPQETQYF.

This chain links TRBV5-1 with TRBJ2-1; D may be TRBD2 (5 bases). Germline assignment: CDR1 SGHRS and CDR2 YFSETQ. The V gene lost 0 bases and the J gene lost 7 bases, with 11 bases spanning the gap. The CDR3 is made up of 14 amino acids. The CDR3 region is CASSLAQWENEQFF. In nucleotides, the CDR3 is TGCGCCAGCAGCTTGGCCCAGTGGGAGAATGAGCAGTTCTTC.

The chain has TRBV13 and TRBJ2-7; TRBD2 matches 11 bases. The CDR3 spans 14 residues. Germline V gene data show CDR1 as PRHDT and CDR2 as FYEKMQ (reference sequence). The V segment lost 2 bases and the J segment 6 bases; nucleotides outside the gene matches: 3. The CDR3 region is CASSLLAGGLEQYF. The CDR3 DNA sequence: TGTGCCAGCAGCTTATTAGCGGGAGGGCTCGAGCAGTACTTC.

Of note for this clone: Relative to the germline gene, one junction end is altered; a read error may explain this. This sample also contains other DNA sequences that code for the same CDR3. The V and J genes are TRBV19 and TRBJ2-7; 7 positions match TRBD1. The length of the CDR3 is 14 residues. The V gene's germline CDR1 is LNHDA and CDR2 SQIVND (reference sequence). CDR3 protein: CASSIQGVAYEQYF. The CDR3 DNA follows: TGTGCCAGTAGTATACAGGGGGTGGCCTATGAGCAGTACTTC.

CDR3 in DNA: TGTGCCAGCAGCATTTTGGAGGGCTCCGAGCAGTACTTC. This translates into CASSILEGSEQYF. The chain links TRBV7-2 to TRBJ2-7, with D tentatively TRBD2 (6 bases). The germline V gene encodes CDR1 SGHTA and CDR2 FQGNSA. V shed 5 bases and J shed 6 bases, with 14 bases lying between them. The CDR3 runs 13 residues.

The chain uses TRBV20-1 and TRBJ2-3, with a possible D match to TRBD2 (6 bases). The CDR3 has 10 residues. Trimming took off 6 bases at V and 6 bases at J, with 7 bases between the two ends. The germline V gene has CDR1 DFQATT and CDR2 SNEGSKA (reference sequence). The CDR3 bases are TGCAGTGCCGCGGGGGATACGCAGTATTTT. Encoded protein: CSAAGDTQYF.

The CDR3 DNA reads as TGTGCCAGCAGCCAAGATTACAGCAATAGCAATCAGCCCCAGCATTTT. Its protein product is CASSQDYSNSNQPQHF. The chain couples TRBV4-2 to TRBJ1-5; D is ambiguous. Deletions cut 0 bases from V and 0 bases from J, with 9 bases between. The CDR3 loop spans 16 amino acids. The germline V gene has CDR1 LGHNA and CDR2 YNFKEQ.

This clone was detected only a few times. The CDR3 protein is CASRGTTESNEQFF. In nucleotides, the CDR3 is TGTGCCAGCAGGGGGACAACCGAATCCAATGAGCAGTTCTTC. The rearrangement links TRBV2 to TRBJ2-1; TRBD1 might be the D (6 bases). V was clipped by 6 bases and J by 6 bases, with 15 bases between them. The CDR3 is 14 amino acids. Looked up from germline, CDR1 is SNHLY and CDR2 is FYNNEI.

The chain recombines TRBV6-5 with TRBJ1-5; D is ambiguous. V dropped 4 bases and J dropped 5 bases, with 12 bases sitting between them. The germline gives CDR1 MNHEY, CDR2 SVGAGI. This CDR3 has 14 residues. CDR3 region: CASSSLDGDQPQHF. In DNA form, the CDR3 reads TGTGCCAGCAGTTCCCTAGACGGGGATCAGCCCCAGCATTTT.

This clone was recorded a few times. The V and J genes are TRBV9 and TRBJ2-7; the D gene is possibly TRBD1 (6 bases). The germline CDR1 and CDR2 sequences are SGDLS and YYNGEE. The CDR3 runs to 12 residues. V was pared by 4 bases and J by 4 bases, with 9 bases between. The CDR3 bases are TGTGCCAGCAGCCGGCAGGGGTACGAGCAGTACTTC. Its translation is CASSRQGYEQYF.

The V gene is TRBV4-3, the J gene TRBJ1-1; maybe TRBD1 (6 bases). CDR1 LGHNA and CDR2 YSLEER come from the germline V gene. V was trimmed by 0 bases and J by 8 bases, leaving 13 bases between them. The CDR3 runs 14 residues. This CDR3 reads CASSQDIRGAEAFF. For the CDR3, the DNA is TGCGCCAGCAGCCAAGATATCCGGGGGGCCGAAGCTTTCTTT.

The rearrangement uses TRBV18 and TRBJ1-2; D ambiguous. Germline V CDR1 and CDR2: KGHSH, LQKENI. Deletions cut 2 bases from V and 6 bases from J, with 16 bases between. This CDR3 comprises 15 residues. In DNA form, the CDR3 reads TGTGCCAGCTCACCATCATCCAGGCCTCCGGATGGCTACACCTTC. Protein product: CASSPSSRPPDGYTF.

V and J are TRBV4-1 and TRBJ2-6; perhaps TRBD1 as D (7 bases). Between the trimmed V and J ends, which lost 8 bases and 3 bases, there was a span of 11 bases. Looked up from germline, CDR1 is MGHRA and CDR2 is YSYEKL. This CDR3 is built from 14 residues. CDR3 sequence reads: CASSRGDGANVLTF. CDR3 nucleotides: TGCGCCAGCTCCAGGGGGGATGGGGCCAACGTCCTGACTTTC.

V and J are TRBV7-8 and TRBJ2-1, with TRBD2 matching over 8 bases. This CDR3 contains 17 residues. Germline CDR1 is SGHVS and CDR2 is FQNEAQ. The V segment lost 2 bases and the J segment 10 bases; nucleotides outside the gene matches: 16. As DNA, the CDR3 is TGTGCCAGCAGCTTAATGGGACTAGTAAGTTCCCCCCCCGAGCAGTTCTTC. Translation: CASSLMGLVSSPPEQFF.